In this sample, the clone carrying this TCR beta chain turned up a few times. Its antigen is unknown. The germline gives CDR1 MNHNS, CDR2 SASEGT. V was shortened by 5 bases and J by 7 bases, with 11 bases between the two germline ends. The CDR3 extends over 12 amino acids. The protocol was immunoSEQ multiplex PCR, while the TCRdb copy is restricted to in-frame clones and leaves out a portion. The sample includes around 80,000 clones, approximately 84% of them seen just once. The sample comes from a study of OX40 agonist ivuxolimab in advanced cancers. Findings of the study overall: Dosing at 0.1 to 3.0 mg/kg was accompanied by clonal expansion of CD4+ and CD8+ blood T cells by week 6.

The chain combines TRBV6-1 with TRBJ1-1, with D unclear. The clonotype originates from an adult with an advanced solid tumor such as melanoma, head and neck, liver or kidney cancer. The material was CD4+ or CD8+ T cells sorted from blood, obtained in a trial of the OX40 agonist ivuxolimab. The DNA for the CDR3 is TGTGCCAGCAGTTCCATTCGAGATGAAGCTTTCTTT. Protein: CASSSIRDEAFF.